The TCR beta chain under discussion was sequenced for a study of blood T cell repertoires in COVID-19. The CDR3 is made up of 16 amino acids. Trimming removed 5 bases at V and 0 bases at J, with 13 bases between. CDR1 is LNHDA and CDR2 is SQIVND in the germline V gene (reference sequence). The method was immunoSEQ multiplex PCR; TCRdb's version includes in-frame clones alone and lacks a portion of them. The sample records 150,000 or so clones, about 89% being singletons. The sample taken for sequencing was peripheral blood. The rearrangement joins TRBV19 to TRBJ1-4; TRBD1 is a possible D gene (6 bases). This clonotype was sampled from a man in his 60s with COVID-19, enrolled during active disease. CDR3 sequence: CASSWPEGATNEKLFF. CDR3 DNA: TGTGCCAGTAGTTGGCCTGAGGGGGCAACTAATGAAAAACTGTTTTTT.